The T cell receptor beta chain under discussion was sequenced for a study of response to subunit inactivated influenza vaccine. Whole-study findings and limits: Authors proposed each seasonal influenza vaccination draws in few new T cells.

Using its own MiXCR run on the RT-PCR reads, TCRdb lists one record per CDR3 protein. The sample holds some 500,000 distinct CDR3 sequences, 13% seen once. V was trimmed by 4 bases and J by 2 bases, leaving 12 bases between them. CDR1 is SGHRS and CDR2 is YFSETQ in the germline V gene. The CDR3 loop spans 14 amino acids. This clonotype appeared a few times. Its matching antigen is unknown. The chain joins TRBV5-1 to TRBJ2-5, with D possibly being TRBD2 (5 bases). Sequencing was performed on PBMCs from blood, taken about 40 days after vaccination. The sequence derives from a man in his forties or fifties who received an inactivated influenza vaccine. The CDR3 bases are TGCGCCAGCAGCGGGATAGCGCGGCAAGAGACCCAGTACTTC. Its translation: CASSGIARQETQYF.